A selection of T cell receptor beta chains follows, all from one sample in a study of shared clonotypes between healthy human individuals. Sequencing was performed with immunoSEQ multiplex PCR; in TCRdb, only in-frame clones are kept and a portion is missing. The profile shows some 490,000 clones, 78% of them singletons. Sample: PBMCs. The source is a woman between 35 and 50 years old in good health. Some clones in this sample may be carry-over from other donors' samples. CDR3s include the opening cysteine and the closing phenylalanine or tryptophan. The D gene is left open where the match is weak. The listing skips clone size in some rows; elsewhere it reads once, few, many or a size class.

TRBV6-6	TRBJ1-2	NA	NA	TGTGCCAGCAGTTACTCGACGGGAATCGGCTACACCTTC	CASSYSTGIGYTF
TRBV4-1	TRBJ2-1	NA	TRBD2	TGCGCCAGCAGCCAAGATGGTGCGGGAGGGCCTCGGGATGAGCAGTTCTTC	CASSQDGAGGPRDEQFF
TRBV10-1	TRBJ2-5	NA	NA	TGCGCCAGCAGTGAGGGGCTGTGGGAGACCCAGTACTTC	CASSEGLWETQYF
TRBV23-1	TRBJ2-7	NA	NA	TGCGCCAGCAGTCACCACCACCCCGCGGACACTAAGTACTTC	CASSHHHPADTKYF
TRBV7-8	TRBJ2-7	NA	NA	TGTGCCAGCAGCTTGGTCGGCCAGGTCTACGAGCAGTACTTC	CASSLVGQVYEQYF
TRBV5-1	TRBJ2-1	many	NA	TGCGCCAGCAACTACTTGGGAGACAGTCAAGGCTACAATGAGCAGTTCTTC	CASNYLGDSQGYNEQFF
TRBV4-1	TRBJ2-7	NA	TRBD1	TGCGCCAGCAGCCAGGGGACAGGGGGCACCTACGAGCAGTACTTC	CASSQGTGGTYEQYF
TRBV6-5	TRBJ1-2	NA	NA	TGTGCCAGCAGTACCGGGGGCGCGGACTATGGCTACACCTTC	CASSTGGADYGYTF
TRBV7-7	TRBJ2-5	NA	NA	TGTGCTAGCAGCTTAGGAGCTGCCCAGCTACAAGAGACCCAGTACTTC	CASSLGAAQLQETQYF
TRBV6-5	TRBJ2-7	NA	NA	TGTGCCAGCAGTGACCCCTACGAGCAGTACTTC	CASSDPYEQYF
TRBV29-1	TRBJ2-7	few	NA	TGCAGCGTTGGGGGGGGCGGACCCTACGAGCGGCAGTACTTC	CSVGGGGPYERQYF
TRBV11-2	TRBJ2-7	NA	NA	TGTGCCAGCAGCTTCCTCGGGGTAGCGATGGACGAGCAGTACTTC	CASSFLGVAMDEQYF
TRBV11-3	TRBJ2-5	NA	TRBD1	TGTGCCAGCAGCTCGCGGACAGGGGGCCAAGAGACCCAGTACTTC	CASSSRTGGQETQYF
TRBV27	TRBJ2-5	NA	NA	TGTGCCAGTAGTTTGCTAAAAGAAGAGACCCAGTACTTC	CASSLLKEETQYF
TRBV11-2	TRBJ2-7	NA	NA	TGTGCCAGCACCGGGGGCCCCTGGGACGAGCAGTACTTC	CASTGGPWDEQYF
TRBV6-6	TRBJ1-6	NA	NA	TGTGCCAGCAGTTACATGAGAAGCTCCTATAATTCACCCCTCCACTTT	CASSYMRSSYNSPLHF
TRBV7-2	TRBJ2-3	NA	NA	TGTGCCAGCAGCGGGGAATCTAGCACAGATACGCAGTATTTT	CASSGESSTDTQYF
TRBV9	TRBJ1-1	NA	NA	TGTGCCAGCAGCGTGCAGGGAGAGGTCACTGAAGCTTTCTTT	CASSVQGEVTEAFF
TRBV5-4	TRBJ2-3	NA	NA	TGTGCCAGCAGCTCAGGGCTAATATCTGGCACAGATACGCAGTATTTT	CASSSGLISGTDTQYF
TRBV10-2	TRBJ1-5	NA	NA	TGCGCCAGCAGTGATCTGGGGCCAAATCAGCCCCAGCATTTT	CASSDLGPNQPQHF
TRBV2	TRBJ2-1	NA	TRBD2	TGTGCCAGACTGGGAGGGAATGAGCAGTTCTTC	CARLGGNEQFF
TRBV5-4	TRBJ1-3	NA	NA	TGTGCCAGCAGCCAGGGGATCAGCTCTGGAAACACCATATATTTT	CASSQGISSGNTIYF
TRBV29-1	TRBJ1-2	NA	NA	TGCAGCGTTTCGGGGTATGGCTACACCTTC	CSVSGYGYTF
TRBV28	TRBJ2-1	NA	NA	TGTGCCAGCAGTTTACCCCTCTCCTCGTACAATGAGCAGTTCTTC	CASSLPLSSYNEQFF
TRBV19	TRBJ2-7	NA	NA	TGTGCCAGTAGTATAGGCCCGGGGCGGACCTACGAGCAGTACTTC	CASSIGPGRTYEQYF
TRBV28	TRBJ2-1	NA	TRBD1	TGTGCCAGCAGTTTCGGACAGGGGGCGATCCGCGACAATGAGCAGTTCTTC	CASSFGQGAIRDNEQFF
TRBV6-5	TRBJ2-5	NA	NA	TGTGCCAGCAGTTACTCTATCCAAGAGACCCAGTACTTC	CASSYSIQETQYF
TRBV28	TRBJ1-5	NA	NA	TGTGCCAGCAGAAACGGGGGTTATAGCAATCAGCCCCAGCATTTT	CASRNGGYSNQPQHF
TRBV7-6	TRBJ2-7	NA	TRBD2	TGTGCCAGCAGCTTACGGGCAGCGGGGAACTCCTACGAGCAGTACTTC	CASSLRAAGNSYEQYF
TRBV2	TRBJ1-5	NA	NA	TGTGCCAGCAGGTTGACAGACTATAGCAATCAGCCCCAGCATTTT	CASRLTDYSNQPQHF
TRBV18	TRBJ2-5	NA	TRBD2	TGTGCCAGCTCACCACGTCGGACTAGCGGCCAAGAGACCCAGTACTTC	CASSPRRTSGQETQYF
TRBV6-5	TRBJ1-1	few	NA	TGTGCCAGCAGAACCCTGGACACAGCTGAAGCTTTCTTT	CASRTLDTAEAFF
TRBV7-6	TRBJ2-7	NA	TRBD2	TGTGCCAGCAGCTCTCAGACTAGCGGGAGTGCCTACGAGCAGTACTTC	CASSSQTSGSAYEQYF
TRBV5-1	TRBJ2-3	NA	NA	TGCGCCAGCAGCTTCGGCGGGCCCGCAGATACGCAGTATTTT	CASSFGGPADTQYF
TRBV19	TRBJ2-1	NA	NA	TGTGCCAGTAGTATGGTGGGCTTGAGGCAGTTCTTC	CASSMVGLRQFF
TRBV11-1	TRBJ1-2	NA	NA	TGTGCCAGCTCTCGGGACGGCTATGGCTACACCTTC	CASSRDGYGYTF
TRBV6-5	TRBJ2-3	NA	TRBD2	TGTGCCAGCAGTTCCCCCGGACTAGCGGGACAAGATACGCAGTATTTT	CASSSPGLAGQDTQYF